The 12 T cell receptor beta chains reported below all come from one sample, sequenced in a study of cytomegalovirus exposure and HLA in healthy donors. Amplification used 60 Vbeta primers and 13 Jbeta primers. The repertoire was sequenced with immunoSEQ multiplex PCR; TCRdb's copy has only in-frame clones and lacks some. Counted here are 100,000 to 150,000 clones, about three quarters occurring once; the ten biggest clones make up approximately 2.6%. Sequencing was carried out using PBMCs. Every receptor here comes from a human donor in good health.

Here the CDR3 reads CASSPVTGGGHGELFF. DNA for the CDR3: TGTGCCAGCTCACCAGTTACAGGGGGAGGACACGGGGAGCTGTTTTTT. The chain recombines TRBV18 with TRBJ2-2, with 8 bases aligning to TRBD1. Trimming at V came to 2 bases and at J to 7 bases, leaving 9 bases not matched to a gene. This CDR3 comprises 16 residues. CDR1 is KGHSH, CDR2 LQKENI, per germline.

The genes are TRBV30 and TRBJ2-7, with D unclear. Trimming took off 5 bases at V and 0 bases at J, with 5 bases between the two ends. The CDR3 loop spans 11 amino acids. The germline V gene has CDR1 GTSNPN and CDR2 SVGIG (reference sequence). The CDR3 loop is CAWSNSYEQYF. The CDR3 coding sequence is TGTGCCTGGTCCAACTCCTACGAGCAGTACTTC.

The rearrangement links TRBV30 to TRBJ1-1, with 9 bases aligning to TRBD1. CDR3 size: 16 residues. CDR1 GTSNPN and CDR2 SVGIG come from the germline V gene (reference sequence). The V and J ends lost 5 bases and 5 bases, in that order; junction bases with no gene match: 15. CDR3 sequence (DNA): TGTGCCTGGGCCCCCGGACAGGGGAGGGGGAGGACTGAAGCTTTCTTT. It translates to CAWAPGQGRGRTEAFF. Looking up the rest from reference TRBV30 and TRBJ1-1 gives the full variable domain: SQTIHQWPATLVQPVGSPLSLECTVEGTSNPNLYWYRQAAGRGLQLLFYSVGIGQISSEVPQNLSASRPQDRQFILSSKKLLLSDSGFYLCAWAPGQGRGRTEAFFGQGTRLTVV.

This rearrangement joins TRBV5-1 to TRBJ1-2; 8 nucleotides match TRBD1. The CDR3 has 15 amino acids. In germline, CDR1 is SGHRS, CDR2 YFSETQ. Losses at the gene ends were 4 bases for V and 3 bases for J; bases not matched to a gene: 8. CDR3 sequence (DNA): TGCGCCAGCAGCACGAATGGACAGGGCGACTATGGCTACACCTTC. Amino acids: CASSTNGQGDYGYTF.

This clone was counted a single time. J is TRBJ2-3 and V is TRBV7-2; the D gene is possibly TRBD1 (9 bases). The CDR3 is made up of 15 amino acids. V was pared by 4 bases and J by 7 bases, with 18 bases between. Germline values: CDR1 SGHTA, CDR2 FQGNSA. The CDR3 protein is CASSSGGTGRHTQYF. DNA of the CDR3: TGTGCCAGCAGCTCGGGGGGGACAGGGCGACATACGCAGTATTTT. The whole variable domain, filled in from reference TRBV7-2 and TRBJ2-3, reads GAGVSQSPSNKVTEKGKDVELRCDPISGHTALYWYRQSLGQGLEFLIYFQGNSAPDKSGLPSDRFSAERTGGSVSTLTIQRTQQEDSAVYLCASSSGGTGRHTQYFGPGTRLTVL.

The chain links TRBV6-1 to TRBJ1-2; 7 nucleotides agree with TRBD1. The length of the CDR3 is 14 residues. Germline values: CDR1 MNHNS, CDR2 SASEGT. V lost 1 base to trimming and J lost 5 bases; unmatched junction nucleotides: 4. CDR3 in DNA: TGTGCCAGCAGTGAAGGTGGGACAGAGTATGGCTACACCTTC. It is translated as CASSEGGTEYGYTF.

This clone was found a few times. The V gene is TRBV10-3, the J gene TRBJ1-2, with 7 positions matching TRBD1. There are 13 residues in the CDR3. Unmatched junction bases numbered 3, after V lost 6 bases and J lost 2 bases. Germline V gives CDR1 ENHRY, CDR2 SYGVKD. The CDR3 region is CAIRGDRNYGYTF. DNA of the CDR3: TGTGCCATCAGGGGGGACAGAAACTATGGCTACACCTTC.

The J gene is TRBJ2-1, the V gene TRBV25-1; TRBD2 aligns across 8 bases. CDR1 is MGHDK and CDR2 is SYGVNS in the germline V gene. V lost 6 bases, J lost 5 bases, and 6 bases stayed unmatched. CDR3 length equals 14 residues. CDR3 loop: CASREAGENNEQFF. For the CDR3, the DNA is TGTGCCAGCAGAGAAGCGGGGGAAAACAATGAGCAGTTCTTC.

CDR3 residues: CAWDLRHMGVRNEQYF. The DNA for the CDR3 is TGTGCCTGGGACCTCCGTCACATGGGAGTAAGGAACGAGCAGTACTTC. The V gene is TRBV30, the J gene TRBJ2-7; maybe TRBD2 (5 bases). Germline V gives CDR1 GTSNPN, CDR2 SVGIG (reference sequence). CDR3 length: 16 residues. V was trimmed by 5 bases and J by 5 bases, leaving 25 bases between them.

The genes are TRBV27 and TRBJ2-2, with 9 bases aligning to TRBD1. The CDR3 spans 13 residues. Germline V lookup: CDR1 MNHEY, CDR2 SMNVEV (reference sequence). The V segment lost 8 bases and the J segment 4 bases; nucleotides outside the gene matches: 2. For the CDR3, the DNA is TGTGCCAGCGGGACAGGGACCACCGGGGAGCTGTTTTTT. Translation: CASGTGTTGELFF.

The chain has TRBV6-5 and TRBJ1-1, with TRBD1 matching over 7 bases. Germline CDR1 reads MNHEY; CDR2 reads SVGAGI. The CDR3 runs 13 residues. The ends lost 2 bases at V and 6 bases at J; junction bases unmatched: 3. The CDR3 DNA reads TGTGCCAGCAGTTACGACAGGGTTTCTGAAGCTTTCTTT. This encodes CASSYDRVSEAFF.

This chain joins TRBV9 and TRBJ2-1; D gene ambiguous. The CDR3 length is 15 residues. The V end lost 0 bases, the J end lost 0 bases, and 7 bases lay between the germline ends. Germline lookup yields CDR1 SGDLS and CDR2 YYNGEE. CDR3 nucleotide sequence: TGTGCCAGCAGCGTAGGGAGTAGCTCCTACAATGAGCAGTTCTTC. Translated, it gives CASSVGSSSYNEQFF.